The text below deals with one T cell receptor beta chain. Its antigen is not known. This sample was included in a study of beta chain features in type 1 diabetes. Study-wide context: Analysis included around 110,000,000 sorted cells drawn from all samples. Study-level findings and limits: Shorter TCRB CDR3s, moderately but significantly so, marked every one of the four CD4+ subsets in Type 1 diabetes patients.

Reverse transcribing all isolated RNA meant expressed TCRB transcripts were sequenced. Read counts averaged approximately 3.5 million for samples of naive, central memory and regulatory T cells. TCRdb's copy holds only in-frame clones and misses some; the assay was immunoSEQ multiplex PCR. The sample includes 600,000 or so clones, roughly 13% of them seen just once. Trimming took 8 bases from V and 2 from J, leaving 12 bases between them. The germline V gene has CDR1 LNHDA and CDR2 SQIVND (reference sequence). This CDR3 contains 13 residues. The rearrangement joins TRBV19 to TRBJ1-2; D is ambiguous. This clonotype originated in a man younger than 35 with type 1 diabetes. The source material was naive CD4+ T cells from blood. This CDR3 reads CASSARDNYGYTF. CDR3 in DNA: TGTGCCAGTTCAGCCCGAGACAACTATGGCTACACCTTC.